This passage covers 30 T cell receptor beta chains from one sample sequenced in a study of blood T cell repertoires in COVID-19. TCRdb's copy holds only in-frame clones and misses some; the assay was immunoSEQ multiplex PCR. The data contain 70,000 or so clones, under 95% of them seen just once; the ten biggest clones take up 8.5%. The material sequenced was peripheral blood. All receptors come from a human donor in a cohort sampled during active COVID-19.

The gene calls are TRBV11-2 and TRBJ2-3; 7 positions agree with TRBD1. The germline V gene has CDR1 SGHAT and CDR2 FQNNGV. The ends lost 3 bases at V and 5 bases at J; junction bases unmatched: 11. The CDR3 runs 16 residues. The CDR3 DNA reads TGTGCCAGCAGCTTCTACAGGGGCCCTTCGGTAGATACGCAGTATTTT. It specifies CASSFYRGPSVDTQYF.

This chain links TRBV7-2 with TRBJ2-7, with 9 bases fitting TRBD1. CDR1 is SGHTA and CDR2 is FQGNSA in the germline V gene. The V segment lost 3 bases and the J segment 1 base; nucleotides outside the gene matches: 10. This CDR3 is 17 amino acids long. CDR3 region: CASSFGQGIEESYEQYF. CDR3 in DNA: TGTGCCAGCAGCTTCGGACAGGGGATAGAAGAGTCCTACGAGCAGTACTTC.

This chain uses TRBV29-1 with TRBJ2-2; 7 bases map to TRBD2. Germline-derived CDR1 and CDR2 are SQVTM and ANQGSEA. With 6 bases clipped from V and 5 bases from J, the junction kept 9 bases outside the gene matches. This CDR3 spans 14 amino acids. The CDR3 DNA follows: TGCAGCGTGGCCGGGGGGAAGGATACCGGGGAGCTGTTTTTT. Translating gives CSVAGGKDTGELFF.

The chain is built from TRBV4-3 and TRBJ2-2; 9 nucleotides line up with TRBD2. This CDR3 is 16 amino acids long. The germline V gene encodes CDR1 LGHNA and CDR2 YSLEER. V shed 4 bases and J 0 bases; nucleotides not matched to a gene: 3. The CDR3 coding sequence is TGCGCCAGCAGCCCGTTAGCGGGGGCGAACACCGGGGAGCTGTTTTTT. It translates to CASSPLAGANTGELFF.

The rearrangement joins TRBV5-4 to TRBJ2-7; no clear D. Trimming took 0 bases from V and 5 from J, leaving 6 bases between them. Per the germline V gene, CDR1 is SGHNT and CDR2 is YYREEE (reference sequence). The CDR3 consists of 12 residues. The CDR3 DNA reads TGTGCCAGCAGCTTGGTGAGAGACGAGCAGTACTTC. Its translation: CASSLVRDEQYF.

The chain couples TRBV24-1 to TRBJ2-5; 9 bases match TRBD1. Germline trimming cut 3 bases from V and 4 bases from J; bases unmatched to any gene: 8. CDR3 length: 16 residues. CDR1 is KGHDR and CDR2 is SFDVKD in the germline V gene. The CDR3 loop reads CATSDETGQGRETQYF. The CDR3 DNA is TGTGCCACCAGTGATGAGACGGGACAGGGAAGAGAGACCCAGTACTTC.

The genes are TRBV5-6 and TRBJ1-5; 8 bases align to TRBD1. The V gene's germline CDR1 is SGHDT and CDR2 YYEEEE. This CDR3 comprises 17 residues. The V gene end was trimmed by 3 bases and the J gene end by 3 bases; junction bases not matched to a gene: 11. CDR3 amino acids: CASSSRGRTGNNQPQHF. The DNA for the CDR3 is TGTGCCAGCAGCTCGAGGGGCCGGACAGGGAACAATCAGCCCCAGCATTTT. The complete variable domain, with remaining parts taken from reference TRBV5-6 and TRBJ1-5, reads DAGVTQSPTHLIKTRGQQVTLRCSPKSGHDTVSWYQQALGQGPQFIFQYYEEEERQRGNFPDRFSGHQFPNYSSELNVNALLLGDSALYLCASSSRGRTGNNQPQHFGDGTRLSIL.

This chain connects TRBV27 to TRBJ1-5; TRBD1 agrees at 10 bases. Germline assignment: CDR1 MNHEY and CDR2 SMNVEV (reference sequence). The CDR3 runs to 17 residues. V was pared by 4 bases and J by 4 bases, with 10 bases of the junction left unmatched. The CDR3 DNA sequence: TGTGCCAGCAGTTCGTCTAGGAGACAGGGGGCGAATCAGCCCCAGCATTTT. Residues: CASSSSRRQGANQPQHF.

V and J are TRBV11-3 and TRBJ1-6; the D gene is possibly TRBD1 (6 bases). CDR1 SGHNT and CDR2 YENEEA come from the germline V gene. The CDR3 totals 14 residues. V lost 5 bases, J lost 7 bases, and 12 bases lay in between. CDR3 sequence (DNA): TGTGCCAGCAGCGCCGGGACACCAAATTCACCCCTCCACTTT. Translation gives CASSAGTPNSPLHF.

This clone was seen only once. This chain connects TRBV29-1 to TRBJ1-1; D remains unclear. The V gene lost 7 bases and the J gene lost 1 base, with 13 bases spanning the gap. Looked up from germline, CDR1 is SQVTM and CDR2 is ANQGSEA. This CDR3 is built from 13 residues. CDR3 nucleotide sequence: TGCAGCGCTGCAGGAAGGCCGAACACTGAAGCTTTCTTT. It yields the protein CSAAGRPNTEAFF.

The rearrangement links TRBV2 to TRBJ1-5; no definite D call. With 1 base removed from V and 0 bases from J, the gap between germline ends came to 7 bases. The CDR3 is 15 amino acids. Germline lookup yields CDR1 SNHLY and CDR2 FYNNEI. The CDR3 loop is CASSEGAISNQPQHF. The CDR3 DNA sequence: TGTGCCAGCAGTGAAGGGGCTATTAGCAATCAGCCCCAGCATTTT.

In nucleotides, the CDR3 is TGTGCCAGCAGGAGACAGGGGTACTCTACCTATGGCTACACCTTC. It specifies CASRRQGYSTYGYTF. J is TRBJ1-2 and V is TRBV2; 8 nucleotides align to TRBD1. The CDR3 loop spans 15 amino acids. CDR1 and CDR2 (germline): SNHLY, FYNNEI. With 6 bases clipped from V and 4 bases from J, the junction kept 10 bases outside the gene matches.

The chain combines TRBV28 with TRBJ1-2, with 10 positions matching TRBD1. Trimming at V came to 8 bases and at J to 5 bases, leaving 14 bases not matched to a gene. Germline CDR1 reads MDHEN; CDR2 reads SYDVKM. The length of the CDR3 is 16 residues. This CDR3 reads CASARTWGQGSYGYTF. The CDR3 coding sequence is TGTGCCAGCGCGCGGACCTGGGGACAGGGGTCTTATGGCTACACCTTC.

The chain is built from TRBV7-6 and TRBJ2-7; possible D gene TRBD2, 5 bases. Trimming shortened V by 2 bases and J by 2 bases, and 13 bases separated the two germline ends. CDR1 and CDR2 from the germline V gene are SGHVS and FNYEAQ. This CDR3 contains 15 residues. Written as DNA, the CDR3 is TGTGCCAGCAGCTTAAGCGACGGACTTACCTACGAGCAGTACTTC. Protein: CASSLSDGLTYEQYF.

The chain is built from TRBV28 and TRBJ2-2; D uncertain. Germline V gene lookup returns CDR1 MDHEN and CDR2 SYDVKM. CDR3 length equals 13 residues. Trimming pared 4 bases from V and 8 bases from J, leaving 11 bases between. In nucleotides, the CDR3 is TGTGCCAGCAGTTATAACGTTCAGGGGGAGCTGTTTTTT. Its translation: CASSYNVQGELFF.

The chain uses TRBV6-5 and TRBJ1-1; the match to TRBD1 covers 8 bases. CDR1 and CDR2 from the germline V gene are MNHEY and SVGAGI. CDR3 size: 13 residues. J was trimmed by 4 bases and V by 8 bases; bases with no gene match: 6. The CDR3 DNA sequence: TGTGCCAGCGGAAGACAGGGGACCACTGAAGCTTTCTTT. It translates to CASGRQGTTEAFF.

The chain uses TRBV19 and TRBJ1-1; D uncertain. Per germline, CDR1 LNHDA and CDR2 SQIVND (reference sequence). The CDR3 covers 14 residues. V lost 7 bases to trimming and J lost 1 base, with 13 bases between them. CDR3 coding DNA: TGTGCCAGTACCCATGGGAGAGCGAACACTGAAGCTTTCTTT. This codes for CASTHGRANTEAFF.

The chain combines TRBV11-2 with TRBJ1-2; 9 nucleotides line up with TRBD1. This CDR3 comprises 17 residues. Germline lookup yields CDR1 SGHAT and CDR2 FQNNGV. The V segment lost 4 bases and the J segment 0 bases; nucleotides outside the gene matches: 9. Here the CDR3 reads CASSSRDRDLANYGYTF. For the CDR3, the DNA is TGTGCCAGCAGCTCCCGGGACAGGGATTTAGCTAACTATGGCTACACCTTC.

The gene calls are TRBV30 and TRBJ2-1, with a weak D call TRBD2 (5 bases). This CDR3 region has 11 residues. Germline lookup yields CDR1 GTSNPN and CDR2 SVGIG (reference sequence). V shed 0 bases and J shed 12 bases, with 9 bases lying between them. The CDR3 region is CAWSVVALQFF. The CDR3 DNA reads TGTGCCTGGAGTGTCGTAGCGCTGCAGTTCTTC.

J is TRBJ1-6 and V is TRBV19; D remains ambiguous. Trimming pared 4 bases from V and 7 bases from J, leaving 5 bases between. This CDR3 is built from 12 residues. In germline, CDR1 is LNHDA, CDR2 SQIVND (reference sequence). DNA for the CDR3: TGTGCCAGTAGTACCGAGAATTCACCCCTCCACTTT. The encoded protein is CASSTENSPLHF. The entire variable domain, with the rest obtained from reference TRBV19 and TRBJ1-6, is as follows: DGGITQSPKYLFRKEGQNVTLSCEQNLNHDAMYWYRQDPGQGLRLIYYSQIVNDFQKGDIAEGYSVSREKKESFPLTVTSAQKNPTAFYLCASSTENSPLHFGNGTRLTVT.

The V call is TRBV7-9, the J call TRBJ2-7; no clear D. This CDR3 is 17 amino acids long. CDR1 is SEHNR and CDR2 is FQNEAQ in the germline V gene (reference sequence). Trimming removed 4 bases from V and 3 bases from J, with 22 bases in between. The CDR3 DNA sequence: TGTGCCAGCAGCTCCCCAACCGCCCGGGTCCCTTTCTACGAGCAGTACTTC. Its protein is CASSSPTARVPFYEQYF.

The chain carries TRBV4-1 and TRBJ2-7; 11 bases are a match to TRBD1. There are 18 residues in the CDR3. Per germline, CDR1 MGHRA and CDR2 YSYEKL. Trimming at V came to 0 bases and at J to 4 bases, leaving 11 bases not matched to a gene. The CDR3 DNA reads TGCGCCAGCAGCCAAGAACCTAGGGGGACAGGGGGTAGGTACGAGCAGTACTTC. Its protein product is CASSQEPRGTGGRYEQYF.

The chain joins TRBV23-1 to TRBJ1-2; 11 bases line up with TRBD1. TRBV23-1 is placed among ORFs of uncertain function. The CDR3 is 16 amino acids. With 2 bases clipped from V and 1 base from J, the junction kept 3 bases outside the gene matches. This CDR3 is CASSQGDRGDNYGYTF. CDR3 nucleotides: TGCGCCAGCAGTCAAGGGGACAGGGGGGATAACTATGGCTACACCTTC.

The chain has TRBV28 and TRBJ1-2; weak D call: TRBD1 (6 bases). CDR1 is MDHEN and CDR2 is SYDVKM in the germline V gene. Trimming left V 5 bases short and J 4 bases short, with 11 bases between. This CDR3 has 13 amino acids. The CDR3 loop reads CASSPQGPYGYTF. In DNA, the CDR3 is TGTGCCAGCAGTCCACAGGGTCCCTATGGCTACACCTTC.

CDR3 DNA sequence: TGTGCCAGCAGGGGACAGGGGGCCATTAGCAATCAGCCCCAGCATTTT. Residues: CASRGQGAISNQPQHF. The V call is TRBV27, the J call TRBJ1-5, with TRBD1 matching over 12 bases. The V gene's germline CDR1 is MNHEY and CDR2 SMNVEV (reference sequence). Trimming removed 6 bases from V and 0 bases from J; junction bases left unmatched: 3. The length of the CDR3 is 16 residues.

The V and J genes are TRBV9 and TRBJ2-5; TRBD1 aligns across 12 bases. CDR3 length equals 15 residues. The V segment lost 4 bases and the J segment 5 bases; nucleotides outside the gene matches: 6. Germline CDR1 reads SGDLS; CDR2 reads YYNGEE. The CDR3 nucleotides read TGTGCCAGCAGCCCCGGGACAGGGGGCAAGGAGACCCAGTACTTC. It specifies CASSPGTGGKETQYF.

The CDR3 here is CASSVSLGAYEQYF. The CDR3 region has the DNA TGTGCCAGCAGCGTAAGCCTCGGGGCCTACGAGCAGTACTTC. The chain carries TRBV9 and TRBJ2-7; tentatively, D is TRBD2 (5 bases). CDR1 and CDR2 from the germline V gene are SGDLS and YYNGEE. V lost 1 base and J 2 bases, leaving 10 bases between the germline ends. The CDR3 has 14 amino acids.

The rearrangement links TRBV11-2 to TRBJ1-2, with a tentative D call TRBD1 (6 bases). Germline-derived CDR1 and CDR2 are SGHAT and FQNNGV. Trimming took off 5 bases at V and 1 base at J, with 14 bases between the two ends. CDR3 length equals 15 residues. CDR3 sequence (DNA): TGTGCCAGCAGCCTATCAGGGGTCGATAACTATGGCTACACCTTC. It translates to CASSLSGVDNYGYTF.

The CDR3, as DNA: TGTGCCAGCAGGCCGACAGGGGGCACTGAAGCTTTCTTT. Its protein is CASRPTGGTEAFF. This chain joins TRBV7-3 and TRBJ1-1, with TRBD1 identical over 9 bases. Germline CDR1 and CDR2: SGHTA and FQGTGA. CDR3 length: 13 residues. V trimming: 6 bases; J trimming: 4 bases; junction bases outside the gene matches: 3.

The chain employs TRBV30 and TRBJ1-2; D gene ambiguous. Trimming shortened V by 0 bases and J by 7 bases, and 18 bases separated the two germline ends. The germline V gene encodes CDR1 GTSNPN and CDR2 SVGIG (reference sequence). The CDR3 loop spans 15 amino acids. CDR3 amino acids: CAWSVLFGQAGGYTF. The CDR3 DNA sequence: TGTGCCTGGAGTGTACTGTTCGGCCAGGCTGGTGGCTACACCTTC.